This TCR beta chain was documented in a study of neurological immune-mediated disorders. The time point is: longitudinal time-point 2. V was cut by 2 bases and J by 2 bases, with 3 bases left in between. This CDR3 contains 12 residues. Germline CDR1 SGDLS, CDR2 YYNGEE. TCRdb processed the 5' RACE reads anew with MiXCR; each CDR3 protein has one entry. The repertoire includes some 45,000 distinct CDR3 sequences, roughly 14% of them detected once, and less than 5.5% sits in the top ten. This clonotype occurred many times. This chain links TRBV9 with TRBJ2-3; D remains unclear. This clonotype was sampled from a male donor with HTLV-1-associated myelopathy (HAM/TSP). Sequencing was carried out using PBMCs. CDR3 residues: CASSVNTDTQYF. DNA of the CDR3: TGTGCCAGCAGCGTCAACACAGATACGCAGTATTTT. Drawing the rest from reference TRBV9 and TRBJ2-3, the complete variable domain is DSGVTQTPKHLITATGQRVTLRCSPRSGDLSVYWYQQSLDQGLQFLIQYYNGEERAKGNILERFSAQQFPDLHSELNLSSLELGDSALYFCASSVNTDTQYFGPGTRLTVL.